A selection of T cell receptor beta chains follows, all from one sample in a study of blood T cell repertoires in COVID-19. Here immunoSEQ multiplex PCR was the method, and the copy in TCRdb shows in-frame clones only, minus some. The sample has 200,000 to 250,000 clones; 84% are singletons. Sequencing input: PBMCs or T cells enriched from blood (not recorded which). The receptors stem from a man in his sixties who had recovered from COVID-19. The CDR3 runs from the conserved cysteine through the conserved F or W. Fields, in order: D gene, V gene, J gene, clone size, CDR3 protein, CDR3 DNA. A D gene is named only where the DNA matches it firmly. Size is stated for part of the rows, as once, few or many counts, or as a class when the clone is expanded.

D: .
V: TRBV20-1
J: TRBJ1-2
size: .
CDR3: CSASSPGIYGYTF
DNA: TGCAGTGCTAGTTCTCCGGGGATCTATGGCTACACCTTC

D: .
V: TRBV12-5
J: TRBJ1-1
size: once
CDR3: CASGLERRMLGNTEAFF
DNA: TGTGCTAGTGGTTTGGAAAGGCGGATGCTCGGGAACACTGAAGCTTTCTTT

D: TRBD1
V: TRBV27
J: TRBJ1-2
size: few
CDR3: CASSSRQGPGGIYGYTF
DNA: TGTGCCAGCAGTTCTCGACAGGGGCCAGGGGGCATCTATGGCTACACCTTC

D: .
V: TRBV6-2/TRBV6-3
J: TRBJ1-6
size: .
CDR3: CASSTGVGGGYSPLHF
DNA: TGTGCCAGCAGTACCGGCGTGGGGGGGGGTTATTCACCCCTCCACTTT

D: .
V: TRBV6-5
J: TRBJ2-7
size: .
CDR3: CASRGVYEQYF
DNA: TGTGCCAGCAGGGGAGTTTACGAGCAGTACTTC

D: .
V: TRBV9
J: TRBJ2-5
size: .
CDR3: CASSAFGWAEETQYF
DNA: TGTGCCAGCAGCGCCTTTGGATGGGCCGAAGAGACCCAGTACTTC

D: .
V: TRBV29-1
J: TRBJ2-3
size: .
CDR3: CSVDVGAIDTQYF
DNA: TGCAGCGTTGATGTAGGGGCAATAGATACGCAGTATTTT

D: TRBD1
V: TRBV9
J: TRBJ1-1
size: .
CDR3: CASSVLTGGTEAFF
DNA: TGTGCCAGCAGCGTTTTAACAGGGGGCACTGAAGCTTTCTTT

D: TRBD1
V: TRBV6-1
J: TRBJ1-2
size: .
CDR3: CASSEALTGSYYGYTF
DNA: TGTGCCAGCAGTGAAGCGCTGACAGGGAGTTACTATGGCTACACCTTC

D: .
V: TRBV4-3
J: TRBJ2-7
size: once
CDR3: CASSQEQARSYEQYF
DNA: TGCGCCAGCAGCCAAGAACAGGCCAGATCCTACGAGCAGTACTTC

D: .
V: TRBV2
J: TRBJ1-2
size: .
CDR3: CASSQEYRGYTF
DNA: TGTGCCAGCAGCCAAGAGTACAGGGGCTACACCTTC

D: .
V: TRBV6-5
J: TRBJ2-2
size: .
CDR3: CASSFGDRTGELFF
DNA: TGTGCCAGCAGTTTCGGGGATCGCACCGGGGAGCTGTTTTTT

D: TRBD1
V: TRBV2
J: TRBJ1-1
size: .
CDR3: CASSPGTGYTEAFF
DNA: TGTGCCAGCAGTCCCGGGACAGGGTACACTGAAGCTTTCTTT